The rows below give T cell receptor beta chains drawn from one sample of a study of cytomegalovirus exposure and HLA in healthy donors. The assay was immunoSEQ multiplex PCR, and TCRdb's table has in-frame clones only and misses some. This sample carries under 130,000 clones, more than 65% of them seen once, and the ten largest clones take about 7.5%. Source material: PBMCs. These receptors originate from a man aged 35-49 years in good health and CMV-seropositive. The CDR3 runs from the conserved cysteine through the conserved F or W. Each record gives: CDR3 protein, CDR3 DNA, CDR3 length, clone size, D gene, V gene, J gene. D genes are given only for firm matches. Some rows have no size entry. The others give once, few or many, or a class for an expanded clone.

CDR3 protein: CAWSGTGSQPQHF
CDR3 DNA: TGTGCCTGGAGTGGGACAGGGAGCCAGCCCCAGCATTTT
CDR3 length: 13
clone size: .
D gene: TRBD1
V gene: TRBV30
J gene: TRBJ1-5

CDR3 protein: CAGGLAGALSTDTQYF
CDR3 DNA: TGTGCCGGTGGACTAGCGGGGGCCCTAAGCACAGATACGCAGTATTTT
CDR3 length: 16
clone size: .
D gene: TRBD2
V gene: TRBV2
J gene: TRBJ2-3

CDR3 protein: CASSLAIGTYNEQFF
CDR3 DNA: TGTGCCAGCAGCTTAGCTATTGGGACATACAATGAGCAGTTCTTC
CDR3 length: 15
clone size: .
D gene: .
V gene: TRBV7-2
J gene: TRBJ2-1

CDR3 protein: CASSLVVAGFEQYF
CDR3 DNA: TGTGCCAGCAGCTTAGTAGTAGCGGGATTCGAGCAGTACTTC
CDR3 length: 14
clone size: .
D gene: TRBD2
V gene: TRBV7-2
J gene: TRBJ2-7

CDR3 protein: CASRLAGGPETQYF
CDR3 DNA: TGCGCCAGCAGGCTAGCGGGGGGGCCGGAGACCCAGTACTTC
CDR3 length: 14
clone size: .
D gene: TRBD2
V gene: TRBV10-1
J gene: TRBJ2-5

CDR3 protein: CASRAGTGGLGSPLHF
CDR3 DNA: TGTGCCAGCAGAGCCGGGACAGGGGGTTTGGGTTCACCCCTCCACTTT
CDR3 length: 16
clone size: .
D gene: TRBD1
V gene: TRBV27
J gene: TRBJ1-6

CDR3 protein: CASSLGQGIHNEQFF
CDR3 DNA: TGTGCCAGCAGCCTAGGACAGGGAATACACAATGAGCAGTTCTTC
CDR3 length: 15
clone size: once
D gene: TRBD1
V gene: TRBV7-3
J gene: TRBJ2-1

CDR3 protein: CASSEYSGPPYNEQFF
CDR3 DNA: TGTGCCAGCAGTGAATATAGCGGGCCGCCCTACAATGAGCAGTTCTTC
CDR3 length: 16
clone size: .
D gene: TRBD2
V gene: TRBV6-1
J gene: TRBJ2-1

CDR3 protein: CASSPGTGSLSSYNEQFF
CDR3 DNA: TGTGCCAGCAGTCCCGGGACAGGTTCTTTGAGCTCCTACAATGAGCAGTTCTTC
CDR3 length: 18
clone size: .
D gene: TRBD1
V gene: TRBV7-3
J gene: TRBJ2-1

CDR3 protein: CASSPAAGKAYEQYF
CDR3 DNA: TGTGCCAGCAGTCCCGCAGCCGGGAAAGCCTACGAGCAGTACTTC
CDR3 length: 15
clone size: .
D gene: .
V gene: TRBV28
J gene: TRBJ2-7

CDR3 protein: CASSTKGQGASGYTF
CDR3 DNA: TGTGCCAGCAGCACCAAGGGGCAGGGGGCGTCCGGCTACACCTTC
CDR3 length: 15
clone size: .
D gene: TRBD1
V gene: TRBV5-4
J gene: TRBJ1-2

CDR3 protein: CASSQASGGGKTQYF
CDR3 DNA: TGTGCCAGCAGCCAAGCTAGCGGGGGTGGGAAGACCCAGTACTTC
CDR3 length: 15
clone size: .
D gene: TRBD2
V gene: TRBV4-2
J gene: TRBJ2-5

CDR3 protein: CASSFTSGTDTQYF
CDR3 DNA: TGCGCCAGCAGCTTCACTAGTGGCACAGATACGCAGTATTTT
CDR3 length: 14
clone size: .
D gene: .
V gene: TRBV5-1
J gene: TRBJ2-3

CDR3 protein: CASSGGSNEKLFF
CDR3 DNA: TGTGCCAGCAGTGGAGGGAGTAATGAAAAACTGTTTTTT
CDR3 length: 13
clone size: .
D gene: .
V gene: TRBV28
J gene: TRBJ1-4

CDR3 protein: CASSFQAGLNTEAFF
CDR3 DNA: TGTGCCAGCAGCTTCCAGGCAGGCTTGAACACTGAAGCTTTCTTT
CDR3 length: 15
clone size: few
D gene: .
V gene: TRBV7-2
J gene: TRBJ1-1

CDR3 protein: CAAQGRVRLETNEKLFF
CDR3 DNA: TGTGCCGCCCAGGGCAGGGTTAGGTTGGAGACTAATGAAAAACTGTTTTTT
CDR3 length: 17
clone size: .
D gene: .
V gene: TRBV30
J gene: TRBJ1-4

CDR3 protein: CASSLQAGSTDTQYF
CDR3 DNA: TGTGCCAGCAGCTTACAGGCGGGATCCACAGATACGCAGTATTTT
CDR3 length: 15
clone size: .
D gene: .
V gene: TRBV7-2
J gene: TRBJ2-3

CDR3 protein: CASSELGGAGVNTEAFF
CDR3 DNA: TGTGCCAGCAGTGAATTAGGTGGGGCAGGAGTAAACACTGAAGCTTTCTTT
CDR3 length: 17
clone size: .
D gene: .
V gene: TRBV25-1
J gene: TRBJ1-1

CDR3 protein: CAISGQAGGEQYF
CDR3 DNA: TGTGCCATCAGTGGGCAGGCGGGGGGGGAGCAGTACTTC
CDR3 length: 13
clone size: .
D gene: TRBD2
V gene: TRBV10-3
J gene: TRBJ2-7

CDR3 protein: CASSLGTGWNNQPQHF
CDR3 DNA: TGTGCCAGCAGCTTAGGGACAGGGTGGAACAATCAGCCCCAGCATTTT
CDR3 length: 16
clone size: .
D gene: TRBD1
V gene: TRBV7-2
J gene: TRBJ1-5

CDR3 protein: CASSSYSGEIQYF
CDR3 DNA: TGTGCCAGCAGCTCCTATTCAGGGGAAATTCAGTACTTC
CDR3 length: 13
clone size: .
D gene: .
V gene: TRBV5-4
J gene: TRBJ2-4

CDR3 protein: CASREGQADTQYF
CDR3 DNA: TGTGCCAGCCGGGAGGGGCAAGCAGATACGCAGTATTTT
CDR3 length: 13
clone size: .
D gene: TRBD2
V gene: TRBV27
J gene: TRBJ2-3

CDR3 protein: CASSLRTSGSSDTQYF
CDR3 DNA: TGTGCCAGCAGCTTGAGGACTAGCGGGAGCTCAGATACGCAGTATTTT
CDR3 length: 16
clone size: .
D gene: TRBD2
V gene: TRBV5-4
J gene: TRBJ2-3

CDR3 protein: CASSLPHQGGQLGANVLTF
CDR3 DNA: TGTGCCAGCAGCTTACCCCACCAGGGGGGACAGTTGGGGGCCAACGTCCTGACTTTC
CDR3 length: 19
clone size: .
D gene: .
V gene: TRBV7-8
J gene: TRBJ2-6

CDR3 protein: CASSLDPGSWGEQYF
CDR3 DNA: TGTGCCAGCAGCTTAGATCCCGGGAGCTGGGGCGAGCAGTACTTC
CDR3 length: 15
clone size: .
D gene: .
V gene: TRBV11-3
J gene: TRBJ2-7

CDR3 protein: CASSPGWANTEAFF
CDR3 DNA: TGTGCCAGCAGCCCAGGGTGGGCGAACACTGAAGCTTTCTTT
CDR3 length: 14
clone size: .
D gene: .
V gene: TRBV14
J gene: TRBJ1-1

CDR3 protein: CASSEGPSSYNSPLHF
CDR3 DNA: TGTGCCAGCAGTGAAGGCCCGAGCTCCTATAATTCACCCCTCCACTTT
CDR3 length: 16
clone size: .
D gene: .
V gene: TRBV2
J gene: TRBJ1-6

CDR3 protein: CAISRTGAPQETQYF
CDR3 DNA: TGTGCCATCAGTAGAACAGGGGCCCCACAAGAGACCCAGTACTTC
CDR3 length: 15
clone size: .
D gene: TRBD1
V gene: TRBV10-3
J gene: TRBJ2-5

CDR3 protein: CAWTSGRWEADTQYF
CDR3 DNA: TGTGCCTGGACTAGCGGGAGGTGGGAGGCAGATACGCAGTATTTT
CDR3 length: 15
clone size: .
D gene: TRBD2
V gene: TRBV30
J gene: TRBJ2-3

CDR3 protein: CASSLNGGGKTQYF
CDR3 DNA: TGTGCCAGCAGCTTGAACGGGGGAGGAAAGACCCAGTACTTC
CDR3 length: 14
clone size: .
D gene: .
V gene: TRBV5-8
J gene: TRBJ2-5

CDR3 protein: CASSRGSAGTGELFF
CDR3 DNA: TGTGCCAGCAGTCGCGGGAGTGCGGGCACCGGGGAGCTGTTTTTT
CDR3 length: 15
clone size: .
D gene: TRBD2
V gene: TRBV6-5
J gene: TRBJ2-2

CDR3 protein: CASSLVGTGGTEQFF
CDR3 DNA: TGTGCCAGCAGCTTAGTTGGGACGGGGGGCACTGAGCAGTTCTTC
CDR3 length: 15
clone size: .
D gene: .
V gene: TRBV7-2
J gene: TRBJ2-1

CDR3 protein: CASSLAPGTSGRGEQFF
CDR3 DNA: TGTGCCAGCAGCTTAGCCCCCGGGACTAGCGGGAGAGGTGAGCAGTTCTTC
CDR3 length: 17
clone size: few
D gene: TRBD2
V gene: TRBV11-3
J gene: TRBJ2-1

CDR3 protein: CASSYGTGDPANYGYTF
CDR3 DNA: TGTGCCAGCAGTTACGGGACAGGGGATCCTGCTAACTATGGCTACACCTTC
CDR3 length: 17
clone size: .
D gene: TRBD1
V gene: TRBV28
J gene: TRBJ1-2

CDR3 protein: CASSDRQNIQYF
CDR3 DNA: TGTGCCAGCAGTGACAGGCAAAACATTCAGTACTTC
CDR3 length: 12
clone size: few
D gene: .
V gene: TRBV6-5
J gene: TRBJ2-4

CDR3 protein: CASSSSRDYHNEQFF
CDR3 DNA: TGTGCCAGCAGCTCCTCCCGGGACTACCACAATGAGCAGTTCTTC
CDR3 length: 15
clone size: few
D gene: TRBD2
V gene: TRBV7-9
J gene: TRBJ2-1

CDR3 protein: CASSLQGADEQFF
CDR3 DNA: TGTGCCAGCAGCCTACAGGGGGCGGATGAGCAGTTCTTC
CDR3 length: 13
clone size: .
D gene: TRBD1
V gene: TRBV11-3
J gene: TRBJ2-1

CDR3 protein: CASSPPGLGYEQYF
CDR3 DNA: TGCGCCAGCAGCCCTCCGGGACTAGGCTACGAGCAGTACTTC
CDR3 length: 14
clone size: .
D gene: TRBD2
V gene: TRBV4-1
J gene: TRBJ2-7

CDR3 protein: CASSPSPGQGVGGNTIYF
CDR3 DNA: TGTGCCAGCAGTCCCTCCCCTGGGCAGGGGGTGGGTGGAAACACCATATATTTT
CDR3 length: 18
clone size: .
D gene: TRBD1
V gene: TRBV27
J gene: TRBJ1-3

CDR3 protein: CSVLQDLETQYF
CDR3 DNA: TGCAGCGTTCTACAGGACCTCGAGACCCAGTACTTC
CDR3 length: 12
clone size: .
D gene: .
V gene: TRBV29-1
J gene: TRBJ2-5

CDR3 protein: CASSQDLSSGANVLTF
CDR3 DNA: TGCGCCAGCAGCCAAGATTTGTCTTCTGGGGCCAACGTCCTGACTTTC
CDR3 length: 16
clone size: .
D gene: .
V gene: TRBV4-1
J gene: TRBJ2-6

CDR3 protein: CASRKGAGKNTGELFF
CDR3 DNA: TGTGCCAGTAGAAAGGGAGCGGGGAAGAACACCGGGGAGCTGTTTTTT
CDR3 length: 16
clone size: .
D gene: TRBD2
V gene: TRBV19
J gene: TRBJ2-2

CDR3 protein: CAIRGQGSQPQHF
CDR3 DNA: TGTGCCATCAGAGGACAGGGAAGTCAGCCCCAGCATTTT
CDR3 length: 13
clone size: .
D gene: TRBD1
V gene: TRBV10-3
J gene: TRBJ1-5

CDR3 protein: CASSPTGLAGEGQFF
CDR3 DNA: TGTGCCAGCAGCCCCACGGGACTAGCGGGAGAGGGGCAGTTCTTC
CDR3 length: 15
clone size: .
D gene: TRBD2
V gene: TRBV7-3
J gene: TRBJ2-1

CDR3 protein: CASSPDRGTPYEQYF
CDR3 DNA: TGTGCCAGCAGCCCAGACAGGGGGACCCCCTACGAGCAGTACTTC
CDR3 length: 15
clone size: few
D gene: TRBD1
V gene: TRBV6-5
J gene: TRBJ2-7

CDR3 protein: CSVRVQGYNTEAFF
CDR3 DNA: TGCAGCGTTCGTGTACAGGGATACAACACTGAAGCTTTCTTT
CDR3 length: 14
clone size: .
D gene: .
V gene: TRBV29-1
J gene: TRBJ1-1

CDR3 protein: CASSFSRGSGGFSYEQYF
CDR3 DNA: TGTGCCAGCAGCTTTTCAAGGGGTTCAGGGGGCTTCTCCTACGAGCAGTACTTC
CDR3 length: 18
clone size: once
D gene: TRBD1
V gene: TRBV11-1
J gene: TRBJ2-7

CDR3 protein: CASSQDQAGIYGYTF
CDR3 DNA: TGCGCCAGCAGCCAAGATCAAGCAGGAATCTATGGCTACACCTTC
CDR3 length: 15
clone size: .
D gene: .
V gene: TRBV4-1
J gene: TRBJ1-2

CDR3 protein: CASSRRGRDSGNTIYF
CDR3 DNA: TGTGCCAGTAGCCGACGCGGCAGAGACTCTGGAAACACCATATATTTT
CDR3 length: 16
clone size: .
D gene: .
V gene: TRBV19
J gene: TRBJ1-3

CDR3 protein: CAISEGDSYEQYF
CDR3 DNA: TGTGCCATCAGTGAGGGGGACTCCTACGAGCAGTACTTC
CDR3 length: 13
clone size: .
D gene: .
V gene: TRBV10-3
J gene: TRBJ2-7

CDR3 protein: CASSQSLTGGYEQYF
CDR3 DNA: TGCGCCAGCAGCCAATCCCTGACAGGGGGCTACGAGCAGTACTTC
CDR3 length: 15
clone size: .
D gene: TRBD1
V gene: TRBV4-3
J gene: TRBJ2-7

CDR3 protein: CASGGLAVYEQYF
CDR3 DNA: TGTGCCAGCGGGGGACTAGCGGTCTACGAGCAGTACTTC
CDR3 length: 13
clone size: .
D gene: TRBD2
V gene: TRBV28
J gene: TRBJ2-7